This TCR beta chain was observed in a study of T cells in Graves' hyperthyroidism and ophthalmopathy. Researchers took RNA transcripts and amplified the TCR beta CDR3 regions from them. The HTBI primer set was used in a first-round RT-PCR of the TCR CDR3. TCRdb re-called the multiplex PCR reads through MiXCR, storing one row per CDR3 protein. The data contain approximately 640,000 distinct CDR3 sequences, 17% of them singletons. The germline V and J ends were trimmed by 3 bases and 10 bases, with 18 bases remaining between them. In germline, CDR1 is MNHEY, CDR2 SVGAGI. The CDR3 extends over 15 amino acids. No ophthalmopathy progression within 18 months constituted stable Graves' hyperthyroidism. In its sample, this clonotype was seen many times.

V gene TRBV6-5 combines with J gene TRBJ1-4; tentative D call: TRBD1 (5 bases). The source of this sequence is a man in his fifties or sixties with Graves' hyperthyroidism. The material sequenced was blood. The CDR3 nucleotides are TGTGCCAGCAGTTATAAGTCCCGTGGGGACGGAAAACTGTTTTTT. As protein: CASSYKSRGDGKLFF.